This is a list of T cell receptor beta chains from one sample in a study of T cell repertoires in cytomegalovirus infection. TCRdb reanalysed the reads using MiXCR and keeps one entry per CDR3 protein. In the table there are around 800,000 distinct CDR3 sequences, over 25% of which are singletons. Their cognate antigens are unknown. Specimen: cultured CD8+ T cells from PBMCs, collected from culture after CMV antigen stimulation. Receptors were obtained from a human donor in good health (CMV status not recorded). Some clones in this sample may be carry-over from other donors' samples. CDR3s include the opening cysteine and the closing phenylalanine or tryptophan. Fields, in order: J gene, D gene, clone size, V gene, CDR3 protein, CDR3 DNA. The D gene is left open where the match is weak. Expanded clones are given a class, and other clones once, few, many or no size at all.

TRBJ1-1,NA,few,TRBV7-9,CASTLLNTEAFF,TGTGCCAGCACTCTCCTGAACACTGAAGCTTTCTTT
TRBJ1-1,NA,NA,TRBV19,CASMGSGIEAFF,TGTGCCAGTATGGGGTCGGGGATTGAAGCTTTCTTT
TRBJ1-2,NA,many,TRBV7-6,CASSLEKGGYGYTF,TGTGCCAGCAGCTTAGAAAAGGGGGGCTATGGCTACACCTTC
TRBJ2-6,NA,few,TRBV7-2,CASSLEFSGANVLTF,TGTGCCAGCAGCTTAGAGTTCTCTGGGGCCAACGTCCTGACTTTC
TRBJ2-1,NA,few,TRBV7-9,CASDGLTPENEQFF,TGTGCCAGCGATGGATTAACCCCGGAGAATGAGCAGTTCTTC
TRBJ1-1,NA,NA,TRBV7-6,CASSLGYPSNTEAFF,TGTGCCAGCAGCTTAGGTTACCCATCGAACACTGAAGCTTTCTTT
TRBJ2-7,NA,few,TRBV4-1,CASSQVAGENYEQYF,TGCGCCAGCAGCCAAGTGGCAGGGGAGAATTACGAGCAGTACTTC
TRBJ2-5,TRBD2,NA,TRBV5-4,CASSGGLVLQETQYF,TGTGCCAGCAGCGGCGGACTAGTGTTACAAGAGACCCAGTACTTC
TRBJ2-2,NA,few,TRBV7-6,CASSLILGHRELANTGELFF,TGTGCCAGCAGCCTAATACTCGGCCACCGCGAGCTCGCGAACACCGGGGAGCTGTTTTTT
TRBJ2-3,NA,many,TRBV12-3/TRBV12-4,CASSLKVIQNTDTQYF,TGTGCCAGCAGTTTAAAGGTTATACAAAACACAGATACGCAGTATTTT
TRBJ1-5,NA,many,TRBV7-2,CASSLEEGGNQPQHF,TGTGCCAGCAGCTTAGAAGAGGGAGGCAATCAGCCCCAGCATTTT
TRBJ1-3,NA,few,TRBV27,CASSLSGRRFSGNTIYF,TGTGCCAGCAGTTTATCCGGTCGGCGATTCTCTGGAAACACCATATATTTT
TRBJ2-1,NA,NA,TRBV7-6,CASSLQGPGYEQFF,TGTGCCAGCAGCTTACAGGGGCCGGGGTATGAGCAGTTCTTC
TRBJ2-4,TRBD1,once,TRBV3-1,CASSQVTGNIQYF,TGTGCCAGCAGCCAGGTGACAGGGAACATTCAGTACTTC
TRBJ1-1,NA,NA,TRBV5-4,CASSSGKNEAFF,TGTGCCAGCAGCTCAGGGAAGAATGAAGCTTTCTTT
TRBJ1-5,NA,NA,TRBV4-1,CASSQDHVLGGNQPQHF,TGCGCCAGCAGCCAAGATCATGTCCTGGGGGGCAATCAGCCCCAGCATTTT
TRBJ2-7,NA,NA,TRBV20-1,CSARDHWAGTYEQYF,TGCAGTGCTAGAGATCATTGGGCAGGCACCTACGAGCAGTACTTC
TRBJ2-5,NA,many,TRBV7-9,CASSIILGRGETQYF,TGTGCCAGCAGCATAATCCTGGGGCGCGGGGAGACCCAGTACTTC
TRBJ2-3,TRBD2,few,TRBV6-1,CASSEGPPAGGRWGTQYF,TGTGCCAGCAGTGAAGGGCCCCCAGCGGGGGGGCGGTGGGGTACGCAGTATTTT
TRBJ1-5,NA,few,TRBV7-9,CASSQRGGNQPQHF,TGTGCCAGCAGCCAGAGGGGGGGAAATCAGCCCCAGCATTTT
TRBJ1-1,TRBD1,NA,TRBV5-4,CVNSRSTGGKTEAFF,TGTGTCAACAGCCGATCGACAGGGGGGAAGACTGAAGCTTTCTTT
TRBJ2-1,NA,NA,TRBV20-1,CSARDYRLGDYSSYNEQFF,TGCAGTGCTAGAGATTATCGGCTGGGGGATTATAGCTCCTACAATGAGCAGTTCTTC
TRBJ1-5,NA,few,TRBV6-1,CASSEEEMSPNQPQHF,TGTGCCAGCAGTGAAGAGGAGATGTCGCCCAATCAGCCCCAGCATTTT
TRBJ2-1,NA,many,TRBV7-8,CASSPTVTSYNEQFF,TGTGCCAGCAGCCCGACAGTTACCTCCTACAATGAGCAGTTCTTC
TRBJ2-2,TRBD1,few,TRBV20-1,CSARRQGSTGELFF,TGCAGTGCTAGGAGACAGGGAAGCACCGGGGAGCTGTTTTTT
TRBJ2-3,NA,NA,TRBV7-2,CANSSPDSTDTQYF,TGTGCCAACAGCTCCCCCGACAGCACAGATACGCAGTATTTT
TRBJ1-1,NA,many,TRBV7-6,CASSFGQQGRTEAFF,TGTGCCAGCAGCTTCGGGCAGCAGGGTCGAACTGAAGCTTTCTTT
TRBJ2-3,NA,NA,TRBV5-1,CASSQALVKSTDTQYF,TGCGCCAGCAGCCAAGCGTTAGTAAAGAGCACAGATACGCAGTATTTT
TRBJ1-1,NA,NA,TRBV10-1,CASRLTQGTNTEAFF,TGCGCCAGTCGGTTAACTCAGGGGACGAACACTGAAGCTTTCTTT
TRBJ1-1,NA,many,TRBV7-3,CASSSADQNTEAFF,TGTGCCAGCAGTTCGGCGGACCAAAACACTGAAGCTTTCTTT
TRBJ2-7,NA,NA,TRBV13,CASSLESGSPYF,TGTGCCAGCAGCTTAGAGTCAGGGAGTCCGTACTTC
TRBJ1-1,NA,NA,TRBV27,CASSGSAGMNTEAFF,TGTGCCAGCAGTGGGTCGGCAGGGATGAACACTGAAGCTTTCTTT
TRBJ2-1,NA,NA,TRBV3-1,CASSQDVRDPTYNEQFF,TGTGCCAGCAGCCAAGATGTGCGGGACCCTACCTACAATGAGCAGTTCTTC
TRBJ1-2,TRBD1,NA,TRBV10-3,CAISESTGRYGYTF,TGTGCCATCAGTGAGTCGACAGGGAGATATGGCTACACCTTC
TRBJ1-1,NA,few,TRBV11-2,CASSLDSYMNTEAFF,TGTGCCAGCAGCTTAGACAGCTACATGAACACTGAAGCTTTCTTT
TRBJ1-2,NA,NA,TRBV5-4,CASSLEGDNYGYTF,TGTGCCAGCAGCTTAGAGGGGGACAACTATGGCTACACCTTC
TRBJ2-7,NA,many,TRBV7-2,CASSLGGAGYEQYF,TGTGCCAGCAGCTTAGGAGGGGCTGGCTACGAGCAGTACTTC